What follows describes a single T cell receptor (beta chain). The data originate from a study of T cell responses to AZD1222 COVID-19 vaccine. TCRdb keeps only in-frame clones here, not all; method: immunoSEQ multiplex PCR. Of 150,000 to 250,000 clones listed, just over 90% were seen once; the top ten hold under 4%. There are 15 residues in the CDR3. Trimming took off 3 bases at V and 0 bases at J, with 11 bases between the two ends. Germline lookup yields CDR1 MGHRA and CDR2 YSYEKL. V and J are TRBV4-1 and TRBJ1-1; a weak D match, TRBD1 (6 bases). The TCR was taken from an adult who received the AZD1222 COVID-19 vaccine. The sample was peripheral blood, taken 28 days after the second AZD1222 dose. Here the CDR3 reads CASSHKGGMNTEAFF. In DNA form, the CDR3 reads TGCGCCAGCAGCCATAAGGGGGGGATGAACACTGAAGCTTTCTTT.